These 13 T cell receptor beta chains were sequenced from one sample in a study of early T cells in non-severe SARS-CoV-2 infection. TCRdb reprocessed the 5' RACE reads via MiXCR and lists one record per CDR3 protein. The sample consists of about 80,000 distinct CDR3 sequences, 12% of them appearing once. The material sequenced was whole blood. Source of these receptors: an adult who was a healthcare worker with PCR-confirmed SARS-CoV-2 infection or an uninfected control (not recorded which).

In this sample, this clonotype turned up a few times. The V call is TRBV6-6, the J call TRBJ1-1, with 7 positions matching TRBD1. Germline lookup yields CDR1 MNHNY and CDR2 SVGAGI (reference sequence). V was clipped by 0 bases and J by 5 bases; unmatched bases: 9. This CDR3 spans 16 amino acids. CDR3 in DNA: TGTGCCAGCAGTTACTCGAGACAGGGAGGGAAGACTGAAGCTTTCTTT. Translation gives CASSYSRQGGKTEAFF.

This clonotype was seen only a few times. The chain uses TRBV7-3 and TRBJ1-1; no firm D call. This CDR3 comprises 13 residues. The germline V and J ends were trimmed by 5 bases and 0 bases, with 7 bases remaining between them. CDR1 SGHTA and CDR2 FQGTGA come from the germline V gene. For the CDR3, the DNA is TGTGCCAGCAGCCCTACACTGAACACTGAAGCTTTCTTT. It is translated as CASSPTLNTEAFF. Supplemented by reference TRBV7-3 and TRBJ1-1, the full variable domain reads GAGVSQTPSNKVTEKGKYVELRCDPISGHTALYWYRQSLGQGPEFLIYFQGTGAADDSGLPNDRFFAVRPEGSVSTLKIQRTERGDSAVYLCASSPTLNTEAFFGQGTRLTVV.

The gene calls are TRBV9 and TRBJ1-1; D unclear. The CDR3 runs 15 residues. Germline V lookup: CDR1 SGDLS, CDR2 YYNGEE. The V and J ends lost 4 bases and 0 bases respectively, with 13 bases between them. CDR3 residues: CASSPSGIMNTEAFF. The DNA of the CDR3 is TGTGCCAGCAGCCCCAGCGGGATCATGAACACTGAAGCTTTCTTT.

This clonotype was observed at least ten times. The chain links TRBV7-6 to TRBJ1-1; a possible D gene is TRBD1 (5 bases). CDR1 is SGHVS and CDR2 is FNYEAQ in the germline V gene. The CDR3 length is 13 residues. Trimming removed 3 bases at V and 8 bases at J, with 13 bases between. CDR3 nucleotides: TGTGCCAGCAGCTTGAGGAAAGGGGCGGAAGCTTTCTTT. Its protein is CASSLRKGAEAFF.

This clonotype was counted only a few times. This rearrangement joins TRBV12-3 or TRBV12-4 to TRBJ1-1, with TRBD1 matching over 8 bases. V trimming: 1 base; J trimming: 3 bases; junction bases outside the gene matches: 7. The CDR3 length is 16 residues. CDR3 sequence: CASSLDPGGGHTEAFF. As DNA, the CDR3 is TGTGCCAGCAGTTTAGACCCAGGGGGCGGTCACACTGAAGCTTTCTTT.

A few counts support this clonotype. This rearrangement joins TRBV20-1 to TRBJ2-7; D may be TRBD1 or TRBD2 (5 bases each). Germline assignment: CDR1 DFQATT and CDR2 SNEGSKA (reference sequence). V lost 3 bases and J 4 bases, leaving 16 bases between the germline ends. There are 14 residues in the CDR3. The CDR3 bases are TGCAGTGCTAGTGACGGGGCTACGTTATACGAGCAGTACTTC. It yields the protein CSASDGATLYEQYF.

This clonotype was detected a few times. The chain combines TRBV19 with TRBJ2-1; no definite D call. Germline lookup yields CDR1 LNHDA and CDR2 SQIVND (reference sequence). V gave up 5 bases and J gave up 9 bases, with 17 bases separating them. The CDR3 is 14 amino acids. The CDR3 coding sequence is TGTGCCAGTAGTCCCCTCCTGCATTTAGCTGAGCAGTTCTTC. Translation gives CASSPLLHLAEQFF.

This clonotype has ten or more counts. This sequence joins TRBV5-1 and TRBJ2-7; 10 positions match TRBD1. The trim removed 4 bases at V and 5 bases at J, leaving 9 bases unmatched. There are 15 residues in the CDR3. CDR1 and CDR2 (germline): SGHRS, YFSETQ. CDR3 residues: CASSPGQGLFHEQYF. CDR3 DNA sequence: TGCGCCAGCAGCCCGGGACAGGGGCTCTTTCACGAGCAGTACTTC.

The rearrangement links TRBV12-3 or TRBV12-4 to TRBJ1-1; the D is unclear. This CDR3 is built from 13 residues. The V end lost 3 bases, the J end lost 1 base, and 6 bases lay between the germline ends. The DNA for the CDR3 is TGTGCCAGCAGTTTCAAGGCGAACACTGAAGCTTTCTTT. Translated: CASSFKANTEAFF.

This clonotype was recorded at least ten times. The V and J genes are TRBV2 and TRBJ1-4; D gene uncertain. Trimming stripped 7 bases from V and 3 bases from J, with 18 bases between. The germline gives CDR1 SNHLY, CDR2 FYNNEI. The length of the CDR3 is 16 residues. The CDR3 DNA is TGTGCCAGCAAGTGGCGTGCGGGAAGGGCTAATGAAAAACTGTTTTTT. Amino acids: CASKWRAGRANEKLFF.

The sample holds many counts of this clonotype. CDR3 residues: CASSLRPNTEAFF. CDR3 DNA: TGTGCCAGCAGCCTCCGACCGAACACTGAAGCTTTCTTT. This rearrangement joins TRBV3-1 to TRBJ1-1; D ambiguous. This CDR3 spans 13 amino acids. Germline CDR1 and CDR2: LGHDT and YNNKEL (reference sequence). Trimming removed 4 bases at V and 1 base at J, with 7 bases between.

Ten or more counts support this clonotype. The chain combines TRBV18 with TRBJ1-1; D is undetermined. V was pared by 0 bases and J by 1 base, with 9 bases between. The CDR3 contains 15 residues. Germline-derived CDR1 and CDR2 are KGHSH and LQKENI. The CDR3 sequence: CASSPPSGRNTEAFF. In DNA form, the CDR3 reads TGTGCCAGCTCACCACCTTCAGGCAGGAACACTGAAGCTTTCTTT. The entire variable domain, with the rest obtained from reference TRBV18 and TRBJ1-1, is as follows: NAGVMQNPRHLVRRRGQEARLRCSPMKGHSHVYWYRQLPEEGLKFMVYLQKENIIDESGMPKERFSAEFPKEGPSILRIQQVVRGDSAAYFCASSPPSGRNTEAFFGQGTRLTVV.

The sample holds a few counts of this clonotype. The rearrangement joins TRBV29-1 to TRBJ2-3; D is uncertain. V was trimmed by 4 bases and J by 1 base, leaving 3 bases between them. Germline loops: CDR1 SQVTM, CDR2 ANQGSEA. This CDR3 comprises 11 residues. CDR3 sequence: CSVGGTDTQYF. CDR3 in DNA: TGCAGCGTTGGGGGCACAGATACGCAGTATTTT.